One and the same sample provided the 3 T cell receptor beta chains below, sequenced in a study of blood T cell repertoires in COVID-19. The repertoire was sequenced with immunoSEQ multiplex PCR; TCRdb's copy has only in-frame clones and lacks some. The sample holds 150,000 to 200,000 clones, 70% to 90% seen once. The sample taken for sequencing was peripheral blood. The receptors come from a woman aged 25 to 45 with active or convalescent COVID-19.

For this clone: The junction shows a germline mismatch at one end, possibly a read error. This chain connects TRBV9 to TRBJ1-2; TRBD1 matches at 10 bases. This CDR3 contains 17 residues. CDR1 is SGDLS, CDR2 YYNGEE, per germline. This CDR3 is CASNVGMAGQGPYGYTF. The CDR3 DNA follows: TGTGCCAGCAACGTAGGAATGGCGGGACAGGGGCCGTATGGCTACACCTTC.

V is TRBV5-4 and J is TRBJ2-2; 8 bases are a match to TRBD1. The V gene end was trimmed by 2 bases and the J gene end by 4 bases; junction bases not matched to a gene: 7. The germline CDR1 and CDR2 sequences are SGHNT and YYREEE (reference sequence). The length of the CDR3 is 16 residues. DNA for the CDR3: TGTGCCAGCAGCTTCGGGGACAGGAGGGCCACCGGGGAGCTGTTTTTT. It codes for CASSFGDRRATGELFF.

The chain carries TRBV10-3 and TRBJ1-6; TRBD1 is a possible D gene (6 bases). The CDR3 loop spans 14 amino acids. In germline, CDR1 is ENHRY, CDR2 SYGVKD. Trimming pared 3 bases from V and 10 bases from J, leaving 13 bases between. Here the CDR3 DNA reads TGTGCCATCAGTGATGGGGGGGACACATCACCCCTCCACTTT. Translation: CAISDGGDTSPLHF.